One sample yielded the 26 T cell receptor beta chains listed below, sequenced in a study of T-cell memory formation after mild COVID-19. TCRdb independently ran MiXCR on the 5' RACE reads; one entry per CDR3 protein. Among fewer than 60,000 distinct CDR3 sequences listed, roughly 12% were seen once. What was sequenced was PBMCs or a T cell subset sorted from them (not recorded which). The source of these receptors is a man younger than 35 who had mild COVID-19 (a few samples of this study predate the infection). Cell type and time point are not known.

The V call is TRBV5-1, the J call TRBJ2-7; a weak D match, TRBD1 (6 bases). The V and J ends lost 0 bases and 5 bases respectively, with 12 bases between them. This CDR3 comprises 14 residues. Germline loops: CDR1 SGHRS, CDR2 YFSETQ. The chain's CDR3 is CASSLVSGVDEQYF. CDR3 nucleotide sequence: TGCGCCAGCAGCTTGGTCTCAGGGGTCGACGAGCAGTACTTC.

This clonotype has a count of ten or more. The chain is built from TRBV30 and TRBJ2-2, with a weak D call TRBD2 (7 bases). This CDR3 has 15 residues. Between the trimmed V and J ends, which lost 3 bases and 3 bases, there was a span of 14 bases. Germline loops: CDR1 GTSNPN, CDR2 SVGIG (reference sequence). The CDR3 nucleotides are TGTGCCTGGAGACCGGGGGGCCGTTACACCGGGGAGCTGTTTTTT. Its protein product is CAWRPGGRYTGELFF.

Only a few counts were recorded for this clonotype. CDR3 nucleotides: TGCAGCGTTGAAGGAGGGCGGGGGGACCAAGAGACCCAGTACTTC. This gives the protein CSVEGGRGDQETQYF. The chain has TRBV29-1 and TRBJ2-5, with 8 bases aligning to TRBD2. The germline V gene encodes CDR1 SQVTM and CDR2 ANQGSEA. The CDR3 extends over 15 amino acids. Trimming at V came to 1 base and at J to 0 bases, leaving 4 bases not matched to a gene.

This clonotype was picked up a small number of times. V gene TRBV12-3 or TRBV12-4 combines with J gene TRBJ1-5; 7 nucleotides agree with TRBD1. The CDR3 loop spans 14 amino acids. V shed 6 bases and J 2 bases; nucleotides not matched to a gene: 4. The CDR3 loop reads CASSPTGGNQPQHF. In DNA, the CDR3 is TGTGCCAGCAGCCCTACAGGGGGCAATCAGCCCCAGCATTTT.

This clonotype has a count of ten or more. The chain uses TRBV7-8 and TRBJ2-2; 8 bases are shared with TRBD1. The V gene's germline CDR1 is SGHVS and CDR2 FQNEAQ. The CDR3 is 18 amino acids. Trimming at V came to 4 bases and at J to 6 bases, leaving 16 bases not matched to a gene. CDR3 in DNA: TGTGCCAGCAGCTCGAAAGGTCGCAGGGGGCTCTATTCCGGGGAGCTGTTTTTT. Translation gives CASSSKGRRGLYSGELFF.

The chain employs TRBV6-2 or TRBV6-3 and TRBJ2-1, with 10 bases that match TRBD2. Germline-derived CDR1 and CDR2 are MNHEY and SVGEGT. CDR3 length equals 18 residues. Trimming took 4 bases from V and 3 from J; bases not matched to a gene: 12. For the CDR3, the DNA is TGTGCCAGCAGTTGGAATAGGAAAGCGGGGGGGCACTACAATGAGCAGTTCTTC. Translation: CASSWNRKAGGHYNEQFF.

This clonotype appeared many times. CDR3 DNA sequence: TGTGCCACCAGCAGAGGGAGGGAAGTCTACAATGAGCAGTTCTTC. It encodes CATSRGREVYNEQFF. This chain links TRBV15 with TRBJ2-1; tentative D call: TRBD2 (6 bases). V was trimmed by 1 base and J by 3 bases, leaving 10 bases between them. CDR1 is LNHNV and CDR2 is YYDKDF in the germline V gene (reference sequence). This CDR3 region has 15 residues.

This clonotype was seen repeatedly, ten times or more. The rearrangement uses TRBV4-3 and TRBJ2-7; TRBD1 matches 7 bases. Germline V lookup: CDR1 LGHNA, CDR2 YSLEER. The V and J ends lost 0 bases and 4 bases, in that order; junction bases with no gene match: 0. The CDR3 consists of 13 residues. The CDR3 nucleotides are TGCGCCAGCAGCCAAGACAGGGGGTACGAGCAGTACTTC. This gives the protein CASSQDRGYEQYF.

The chain uses TRBV20-1 and TRBJ1-1, with a tentative D call TRBD1 (5 bases). CDR1 DFQATT and CDR2 SNEGSKA come from the germline V gene (reference sequence). Trimming stripped 3 bases from V and 4 bases from J, with 21 bases between. This CDR3 comprises 16 residues. CDR3 DNA: TGCAGTGCTAGGGGCTTTACCGGGGGACGTGGCACTGAAGCTTTCTTT. Protein product: CSARGFTGGRGTEAFF.

There are many counts of this clonotype. The gene calls are TRBV20-1 and TRBJ1-1; 11 bases are a match to TRBD1. CDR3 length: 14 residues. V lost 3 bases and J lost 3; bases outside the gene matches: 3. Germline loops: CDR1 DFQATT, CDR2 SNEGSKA (reference sequence). This chain's CDR3 is CSARGTGGDTEAFF. DNA for the CDR3: TGCAGTGCTAGGGGGACAGGGGGGGACACTGAAGCTTTCTTT.

This clonotype was seen many times. CDR3: CASGLGELFF. CDR3 DNA sequence: TGTGCCAGCGGGTTGGGGGAGCTGTTTTTT. This chain uses TRBV27 with TRBJ2-2; D is undetermined. There are 10 residues in the CDR3. Germline V gene sequence: CDR1 MNHEY, CDR2 SMNVEV (reference sequence). The germline V and J ends were trimmed by 8 bases and 8 bases, with 6 bases remaining between them.

The chain carries TRBV11-3 and TRBJ2-1; D perhaps matches TRBD1 (5 bases). Germline CDR1 reads SGHNT; CDR2 reads YENEEA. V dropped 6 bases and J dropped 6 bases, with 15 bases sitting between them. The CDR3 has 14 residues. The DNA for the CDR3 is TGTGCCAGCAGTTTTTCAGGGTTGGCCAATGAGCAGTTCTTC. Its translation is CASSFSGLANEQFF.

Many counts were recorded for this clonotype. This CDR3 is CASSRSRGASLAEAFF. CDR3 sequence (DNA): TGTGCCAGCAGCCGCTCCCGGGGGGCTTCTTTGGCTGAAGCTTTCTTT. The chain is built from TRBV7-2 and TRBJ1-1; D might be TRBD1 (6 bases). V lost 5 bases and J 6 bases, leaving 22 bases between the germline ends. Germline V lookup: CDR1 SGHTA, CDR2 FQGNSA. This CDR3 contains 16 residues.

This clonotype showed up just a few times. The V call is TRBV5-1, the J call TRBJ1-1, with D unresolved. Germline values: CDR1 SGHRS, CDR2 YFSETQ. Trimming removed 1 base at V and 2 bases at J, with 9 bases between. The CDR3 contains 14 residues. The CDR3 nucleotides are TGCGCCAGCAGCTTGTTGGACGGCAACACTGAAGCTTTCTTT. As protein: CASSLLDGNTEAFF.

This clonotype turned up a few times. The chain links TRBV6-5 to TRBJ2-1; no clear D. Looked up from germline, CDR1 is MNHEY and CDR2 is SVGAGI. Trimming took 7 bases from V and 0 from J, leaving 22 bases between them. The CDR3 is made up of 18 amino acids. As DNA, the CDR3 is TGTGCCAGCAAGGAGCGCTCAAGCCCCATGAGCTCCTACAATGAGCAGTTCTTC. The encoded protein is CASKERSSPMSSYNEQFF.

This clonotype has ten or more counts. This rearrangement joins TRBV7-8 to TRBJ1-2; a weak D match, TRBD1 (6 bases). Germline-derived CDR1 and CDR2 are SGHVS and FQNEAQ. Trimming pared 1 base from V and 4 bases from J, leaving 10 bases between. This CDR3 comprises 14 residues. The CDR3 DNA is TGTGCCAGCAGCTTAGGGCAGGGGCTCTATGGCTACACCTTC. This sequence encodes CASSLGQGLYGYTF.

The chain employs TRBV14 and TRBJ2-5; D might be TRBD1 (5 bases). CDR1 and CDR2 (germline): SGHDN, FVKESK. Between the trimmed V and J ends, which lost 3 bases and 0 bases, there was a span of 14 bases. This CDR3 is 16 amino acids long. The CDR3 DNA reads as TGTGCCAGCAGCCAGGGGCAGGATTGGTACCAAGAGACCCAGTACTTC. Amino acid sequence: CASSQGQDWYQETQYF.

This clonotype has a handful of counts. This chain joins TRBV2 and TRBJ2-1; TRBD1 aligns across 7 bases. Unmatched junction bases numbered 18, after V lost 3 bases and J lost 10 bases. Per the germline V gene, CDR1 is SNHLY and CDR2 is FYNNEI. The length of the CDR3 is 17 residues. This chain's CDR3 is CASSDNPDRPLRVEQFF. For the CDR3, the DNA is TGTGCCAGCAGTGATAATCCGGACAGGCCGTTACGCGTCGAGCAGTTCTTC.

The DNA for the CDR3 is TGCAGTGCTCTCGGTTCTAGCACAGATACGCAGTATTTT. Translation gives CSALGSSTDTQYF. The chain is built from TRBV20-1 and TRBJ2-3; unclear D gene. Looked up from germline, CDR1 is DFQATT and CDR2 is SNEGSKA (reference sequence). This CDR3 has 13 residues. V was shortened by 5 bases and J by 0 bases, with 9 bases between the two germline ends.

In this sample, this clonotype turned up a few times. This chain connects TRBV12-3 or TRBV12-4 to TRBJ2-7; 8 nucleotides match TRBD2. This CDR3 is built from 14 residues. The V segment lost 8 bases and the J segment 6 bases; nucleotides outside the gene matches: 12. CDR3 loop: CASARFPAGAEQYF. The CDR3 bases are TGTGCCAGCGCCCGGTTTCCAGCGGGGGCCGAGCAGTACTTC.

The chain links TRBV19 to TRBJ1-1, with D unresolved. The CDR3 covers 11 residues. CDR1 LNHDA and CDR2 SQIVND come from the germline V gene (reference sequence). V was trimmed by 8 bases and J by 4 bases, leaving 8 bases between them. The CDR3 is CASLKSTEAFF. CDR3 sequence (DNA): TGTGCCAGTCTGAAGAGCACTGAAGCTTTCTTT.

This clonotype was picked up a small number of times. This rearrangement joins TRBV29-1 to TRBJ1-5; 9 nucleotides line up with TRBD1. The CDR3 contains 13 residues. Germline-derived CDR1 and CDR2 are SQVTM and ANQGSEA. Unmatched junction bases numbered 0, after V lost 4 bases and J lost 2 bases. In DNA form, the CDR3 reads TGCAGCGTTGGGACAGGGGGCAATCAGCCCCAGCATTTT. It yields the protein CSVGTGGNQPQHF.

The chain links TRBV6-2 or TRBV6-3 to TRBJ2-7; 9 bases align to TRBD1. Per germline, CDR1 MNHEY and CDR2 SVGEGT. The CDR3 is made up of 17 amino acids. Unmatched junction bases numbered 9, after V lost 0 bases and J lost 3 bases. CDR3: CASSYSPTRQGVYEQYF. CDR3 DNA: TGTGCCAGCAGTTACTCACCCACCCGACAGGGGGTCTACGAGCAGTACTTC.

This clonotype has just a few counts. Written as DNA, the CDR3 is TGCGCCAGTCAACCTGGGGGGACGAACACCGGGGAGCTGTTTTTT. Amino acid sequence: CASQPGGTNTGELFF. The chain is built from TRBV5-1 and TRBJ2-2, with D maybe TRBD2 (6 bases). Per germline, CDR1 SGHRS and CDR2 YFSETQ. The ends were cut back, 8 bases at V and 0 bases at J, with 14 bases in the middle. This CDR3 has 15 residues.

This clonotype was observed many times. This chain uses TRBV7-2 with TRBJ2-3; no clear D gene. Trimming removed 5 bases from V and 2 bases from J, with 8 bases in between. The CDR3 is 13 residues long. Per germline, CDR1 SGHTA and CDR2 FQGNSA. Here the CDR3 reads CASSGNFTDTQYF. The CDR3 DNA reads as TGTGCCAGCAGCGGAAACTTCACAGATACGCAGTATTTT.

The J gene is TRBJ1-2, the V gene TRBV21-1; TRBD1, the D gene given by the table, was not confirmed from the DNA. TRBV21-1 is recorded as a pseudogene. This CDR3 has 15 residues. Written as DNA, the CDR3 is TGTGCCAGCCCGCGCTCGCCAGGGGCCGCCTATGGCTACACCTTC. Translation: CASPRSPGAAYGYTF.